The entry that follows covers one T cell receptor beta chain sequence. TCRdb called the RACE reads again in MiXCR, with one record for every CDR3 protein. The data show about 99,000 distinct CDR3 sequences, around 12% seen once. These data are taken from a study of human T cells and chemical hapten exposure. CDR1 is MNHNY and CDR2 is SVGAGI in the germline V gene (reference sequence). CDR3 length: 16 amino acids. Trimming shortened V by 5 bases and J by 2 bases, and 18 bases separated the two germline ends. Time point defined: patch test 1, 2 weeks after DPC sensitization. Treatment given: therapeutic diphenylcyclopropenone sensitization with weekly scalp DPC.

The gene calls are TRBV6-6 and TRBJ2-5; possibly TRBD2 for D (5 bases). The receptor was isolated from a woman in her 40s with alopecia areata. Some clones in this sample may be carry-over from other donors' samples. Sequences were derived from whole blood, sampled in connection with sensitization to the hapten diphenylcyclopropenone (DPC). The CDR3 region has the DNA TGTGCCAGCAGTAACGCGGGCTACTCTCCTCAAGAGACCCAGTACTTC. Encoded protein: CASSNAGYSPQETQYF.